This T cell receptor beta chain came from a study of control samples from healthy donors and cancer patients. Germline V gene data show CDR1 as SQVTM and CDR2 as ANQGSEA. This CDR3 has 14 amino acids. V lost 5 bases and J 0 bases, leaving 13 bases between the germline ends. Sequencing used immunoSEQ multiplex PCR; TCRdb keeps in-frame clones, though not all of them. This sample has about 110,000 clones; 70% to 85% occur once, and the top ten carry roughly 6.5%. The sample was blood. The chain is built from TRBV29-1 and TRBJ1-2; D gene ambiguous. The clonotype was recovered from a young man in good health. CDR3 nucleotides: TGCAGCGTTTCCGAGGGTAGGGCTAACTATGGCTACACCTTC. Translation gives CSVSEGRANYGYTF. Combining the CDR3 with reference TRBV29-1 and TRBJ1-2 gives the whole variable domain SAVISQKPSRDICQRGTSLTIQCQVDSQVTMMFWYRQQPGQSLTLIATANQGSEATYESGFVIDKFPISRPNLTFSTLTVSNMSPEDSSIYLCSVSEGRANYGYTFGSGTRLTVV.